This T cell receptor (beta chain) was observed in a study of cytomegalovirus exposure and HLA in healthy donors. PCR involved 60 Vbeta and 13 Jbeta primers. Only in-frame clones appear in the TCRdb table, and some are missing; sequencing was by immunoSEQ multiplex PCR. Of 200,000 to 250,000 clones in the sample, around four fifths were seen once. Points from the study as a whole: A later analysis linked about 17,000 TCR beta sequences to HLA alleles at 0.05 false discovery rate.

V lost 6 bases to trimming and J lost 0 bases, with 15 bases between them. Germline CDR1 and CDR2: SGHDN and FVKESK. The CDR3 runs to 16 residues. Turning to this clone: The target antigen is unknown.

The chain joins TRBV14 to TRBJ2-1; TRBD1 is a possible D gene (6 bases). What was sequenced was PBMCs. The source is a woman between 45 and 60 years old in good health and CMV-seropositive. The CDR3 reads CASRHSSGVSYNEQFF. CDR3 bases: TGTGCCAGCAGGCATTCTTCAGGGGTCTCCTACAATGAGCAGTTCTTC.